This TCR beta chain emerged from a study of vaccination and CD4 T cells after COVID-19. About this clonotype: Its specificity is not known.

This CDR3 spans 16 amino acids. Trimming took 6 bases from V and 0 from J, leaving 16 bases between them. Germline-derived CDR1 and CDR2 are MGHDK and SYGVNS. Researchers used the Oncomine TCR Beta short-read assay to sequence DNA from cultured CD4+ T cells. One entry per CDR3 protein, called by TCRdb with MiXCR from the PCR reads. The sample includes roughly 23,000 distinct CDR3 sequences, 67% seen only once; the top ten take about a fifth. Treatment reported: roughly ten-day PBMC culture with coronavirus spike peptide pools or control peptides (ViraFEST assay). T cells were expanded with peptide pools, and expanded clonotypes were identified by TCR sequencing.

This receptor was obtained from a human donor who received a COVID-19 vaccine. V is TRBV25-1 and J is TRBJ2-3, with a possible D match to TRBD2 (6 bases). The source was CD4+ T cells from blood, cultured in vitro, collected after SARS-CoV-2 vaccination. This CDR3 reads CASRSVVAASTDTQYF. DNA of the CDR3: TGTGCCAGCAGATCCGTGGTAGCGGCTAGCACAGATACGCAGTATTTT. Based on the CDR3 plus reference TRBV25-1 and TRBJ2-3, the full variable domain is EADIYQTPRYLVIGTGKKITLECSQTMGHDKMYWYQQDPGMELHLIHYSYGVNSTEKGDLSSESTVSRIRTEHFPLTLESARPSHTSQYLCASRSVVAASTDTQYFGPGTRLTVL.